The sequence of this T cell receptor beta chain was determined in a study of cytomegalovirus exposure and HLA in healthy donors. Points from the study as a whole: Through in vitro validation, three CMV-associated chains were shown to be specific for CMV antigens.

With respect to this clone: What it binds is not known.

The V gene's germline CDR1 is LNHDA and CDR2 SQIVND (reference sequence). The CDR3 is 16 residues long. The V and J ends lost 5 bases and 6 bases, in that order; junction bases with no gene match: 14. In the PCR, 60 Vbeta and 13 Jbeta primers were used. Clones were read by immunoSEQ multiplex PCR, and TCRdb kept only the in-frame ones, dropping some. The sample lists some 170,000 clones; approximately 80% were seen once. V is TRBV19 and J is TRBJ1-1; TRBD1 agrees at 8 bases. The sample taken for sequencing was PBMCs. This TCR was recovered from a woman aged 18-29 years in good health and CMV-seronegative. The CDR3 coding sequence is TGTGCCAGTAGTGGATGGGACAGGAGTATTGGGGCTGAAGCTTTCTTT. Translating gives CASSGWDRSIGAEAFF.